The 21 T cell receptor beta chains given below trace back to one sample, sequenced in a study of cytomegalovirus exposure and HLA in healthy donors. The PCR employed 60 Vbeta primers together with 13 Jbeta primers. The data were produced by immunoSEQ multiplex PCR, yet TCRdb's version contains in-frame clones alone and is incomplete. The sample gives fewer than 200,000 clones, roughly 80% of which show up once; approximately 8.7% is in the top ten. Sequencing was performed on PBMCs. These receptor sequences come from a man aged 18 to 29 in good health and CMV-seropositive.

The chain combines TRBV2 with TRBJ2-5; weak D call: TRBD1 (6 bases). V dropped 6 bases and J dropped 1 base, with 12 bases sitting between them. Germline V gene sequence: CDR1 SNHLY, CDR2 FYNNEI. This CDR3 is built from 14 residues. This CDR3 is CASRPDRSQETQYF. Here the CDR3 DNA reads TGTGCCAGCAGACCCGACAGGAGCCAAGAGACCCAGTACTTC.

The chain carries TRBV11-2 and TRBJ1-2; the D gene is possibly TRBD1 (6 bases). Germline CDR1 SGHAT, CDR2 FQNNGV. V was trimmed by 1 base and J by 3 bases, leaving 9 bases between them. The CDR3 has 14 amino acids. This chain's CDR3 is CASSLGRTDYGYTF. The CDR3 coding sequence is TGTGCCAGCAGCTTAGGACGGACAGACTATGGCTACACCTTC.

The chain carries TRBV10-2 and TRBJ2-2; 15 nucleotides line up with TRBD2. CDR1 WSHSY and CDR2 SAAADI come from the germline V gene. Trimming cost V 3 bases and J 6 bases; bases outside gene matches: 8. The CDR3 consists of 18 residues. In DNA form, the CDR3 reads TGCGCCAGCAGTGAACCAGGACTAGCGGGAGGGAAGTCCGGGGAGCTGTTTTTT. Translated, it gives CASSEPGLAGGKSGELFF.

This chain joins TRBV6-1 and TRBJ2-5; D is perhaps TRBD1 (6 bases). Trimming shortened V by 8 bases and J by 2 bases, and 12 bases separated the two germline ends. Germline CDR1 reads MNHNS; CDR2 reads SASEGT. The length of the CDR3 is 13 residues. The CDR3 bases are TGTGCCAGCGAGTCCACAGGGCAAGAGACCCAGTACTTC. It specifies CASESTGQETQYF.

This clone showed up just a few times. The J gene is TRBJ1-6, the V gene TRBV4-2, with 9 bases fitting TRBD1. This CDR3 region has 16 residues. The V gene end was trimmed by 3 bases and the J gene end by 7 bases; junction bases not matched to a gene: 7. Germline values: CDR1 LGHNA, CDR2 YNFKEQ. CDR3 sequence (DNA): TGTGCCAGCAGCCAGGAAGGGGGACAGGGCAATTCACCCCTCCACTTT. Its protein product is CASSQEGGQGNSPLHF.

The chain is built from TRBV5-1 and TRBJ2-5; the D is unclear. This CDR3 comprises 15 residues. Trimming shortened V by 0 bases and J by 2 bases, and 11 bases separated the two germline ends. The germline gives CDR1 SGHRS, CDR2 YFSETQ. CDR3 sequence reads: CASSLGPTSQETQYF. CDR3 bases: TGCGCCAGCAGCTTGGGTCCTACCTCTCAAGAGACCCAGTACTTC.

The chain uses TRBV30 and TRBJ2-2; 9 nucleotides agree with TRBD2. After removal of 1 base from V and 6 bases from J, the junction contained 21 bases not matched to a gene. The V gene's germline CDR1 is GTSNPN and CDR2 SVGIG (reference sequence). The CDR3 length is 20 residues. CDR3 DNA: TGTGCCTGGAGTGGGCAGGCCTCGAAAGAGGGACTAGCAAATTCCGGGGAGCTGTTTTTT. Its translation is CAWSGQASKEGLANSGELFF.

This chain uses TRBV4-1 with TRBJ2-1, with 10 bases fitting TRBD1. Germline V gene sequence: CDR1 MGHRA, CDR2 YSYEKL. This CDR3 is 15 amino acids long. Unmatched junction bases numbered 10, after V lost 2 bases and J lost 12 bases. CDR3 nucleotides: TGCGCCAGCAGCCAACCTCCGGGACAGGGGTTTGGGCAGTTCTTC. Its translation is CASSQPPGQGFGQFF.

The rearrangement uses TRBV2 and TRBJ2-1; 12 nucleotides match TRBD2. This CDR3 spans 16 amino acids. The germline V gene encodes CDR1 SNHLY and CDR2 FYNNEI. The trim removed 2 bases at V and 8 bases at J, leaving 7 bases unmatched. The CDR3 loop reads CASSEWASGRVDEQFF. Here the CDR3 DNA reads TGTGCCAGCAGTGAATGGGCTAGCGGGAGGGTCGATGAGCAGTTCTTC. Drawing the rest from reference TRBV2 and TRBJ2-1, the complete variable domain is EPEVTQTPSHQVTQMGQEVILRCVPISNHLYFYWYRQILGQKVEFLVSFYNNEISEKSEIFDDQFSVERPDGSNFTLKIRSTKLEDSAMYFCASSEWASGRVDEQFFGPGTRLTVL.

The CDR3 DNA follows: TGCAGCGTTGCAGGGGACCGTTCTATGACTGAAGCTTTCTTT. It yields the protein CSVAGDRSMTEAFF. The V gene is TRBV29-1, the J gene TRBJ1-1, with D perhaps TRBD1 (6 bases). With 4 bases removed from V and 5 bases from J, the gap between germline ends came to 17 bases. Per germline, CDR1 SQVTM and CDR2 ANQGSEA. The CDR3 spans 14 residues. Full variable domain (outside the CDR3, taken from reference TRBV29-1 and TRBJ1-1): SAVISQKPSRDICQRGTSLTIQCQVDSQVTMMFWYRQQPGQSLTLIATANQGSEATYESGFVIDKFPISRPNLTFSTLTVSNMSPEDSSIYLCSVAGDRSMTEAFFGQGTRLTVV.

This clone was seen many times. The CDR3 sequence is CASQRLAGVGYNEQFF. In DNA, the CDR3 is TGTGCCAGCCAAAGACTAGCGGGAGTGGGATACAATGAGCAGTTCTTC. The V gene is TRBV2, the J gene TRBJ2-1; 12 positions match TRBD2. Germline V gives CDR1 SNHLY, CDR2 FYNNEI. V dropped 8 bases and J dropped 4; count of bases not matched to a gene: 9. CDR3 size: 16 residues. The full variable domain, its missing parts supplied by reference TRBV2 and TRBJ2-1, is EPEVTQTPSHQVTQMGQEVILRCVPISNHLYFYWYRQILGQKVEFLVSFYNNEISEKSEIFDDQFSVERPDGSNFTLKIRSTKLEDSAMYFCASQRLAGVGYNEQFFGPGTRLTVL.

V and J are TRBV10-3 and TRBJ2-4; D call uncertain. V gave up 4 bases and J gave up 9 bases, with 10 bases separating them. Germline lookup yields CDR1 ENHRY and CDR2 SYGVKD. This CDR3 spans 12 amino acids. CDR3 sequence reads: CAISGASPIQYF. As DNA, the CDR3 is TGTGCCATCAGTGGGGCCTCTCCCATTCAGTACTTC.

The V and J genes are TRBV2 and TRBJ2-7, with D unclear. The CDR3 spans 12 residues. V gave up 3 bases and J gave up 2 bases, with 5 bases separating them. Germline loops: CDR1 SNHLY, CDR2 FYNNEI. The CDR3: CASSESTYEQYF. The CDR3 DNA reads TGTGCCAGCAGTGAGTCTACCTACGAGCAGTACTTC.

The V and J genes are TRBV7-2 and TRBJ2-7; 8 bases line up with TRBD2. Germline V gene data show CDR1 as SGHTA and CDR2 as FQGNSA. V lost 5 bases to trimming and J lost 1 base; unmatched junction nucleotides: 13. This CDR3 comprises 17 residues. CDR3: CASSPSTLAGISYEQYF. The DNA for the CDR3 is TGTGCCAGCAGCCCCTCGACCCTAGCGGGTATATCCTACGAGCAGTACTTC.

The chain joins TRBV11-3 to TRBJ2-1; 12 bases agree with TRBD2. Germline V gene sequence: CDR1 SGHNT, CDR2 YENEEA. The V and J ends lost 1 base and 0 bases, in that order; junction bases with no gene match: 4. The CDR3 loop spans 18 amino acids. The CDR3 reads CASSLAGLAGSSYNEQFF. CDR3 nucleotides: TGTGCCAGCAGCTTAGCTGGACTAGCGGGGAGCTCCTACAATGAGCAGTTCTTC.

The DNA for the CDR3 is TGTGCCAGCAGCCAGGATTCGACTAGCGGGAGGGGGACCGGGGAGCTGTTTTTT. Amino acid sequence: CASSQDSTSGRGTGELFF. The chain combines TRBV4-2 with TRBJ2-2; 14 positions match TRBD2. With 3 bases clipped from V and 5 bases from J, the junction kept 8 bases outside the gene matches. The germline V gene encodes CDR1 LGHNA and CDR2 YNFKEQ. This CDR3 is 18 amino acids long.

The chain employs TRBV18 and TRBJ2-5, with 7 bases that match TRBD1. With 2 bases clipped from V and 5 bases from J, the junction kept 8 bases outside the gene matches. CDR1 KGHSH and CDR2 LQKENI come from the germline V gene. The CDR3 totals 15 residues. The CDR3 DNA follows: TGTGCCAGCTCACCAAGACAGGGCAACGGTGAGACCCAGTACTTC. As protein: CASSPRQGNGETQYF.

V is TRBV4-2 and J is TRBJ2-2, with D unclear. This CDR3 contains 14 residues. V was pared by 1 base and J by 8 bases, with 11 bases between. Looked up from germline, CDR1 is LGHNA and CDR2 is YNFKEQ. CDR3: CASSQASGAGELFF. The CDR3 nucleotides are TGTGCCAGCAGCCAAGCTTCGGGTGCAGGGGAGCTGTTTTTT.

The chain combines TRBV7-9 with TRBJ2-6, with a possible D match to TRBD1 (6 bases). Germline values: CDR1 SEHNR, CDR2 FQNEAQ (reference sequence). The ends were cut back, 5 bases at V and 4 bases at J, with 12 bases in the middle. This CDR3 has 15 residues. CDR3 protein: CASSLNRDGANVLTF. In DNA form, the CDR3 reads TGTGCCAGCAGCCTCAACAGGGACGGGGCCAACGTCCTGACTTTC. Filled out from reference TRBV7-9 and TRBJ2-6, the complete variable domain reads DTGVSQNPRHKITKRGQNVTFRCDPISEHNRLYWYRQTLGQGPEFLTYFQNEAQLEKSRLLSDRFSAERPKGSFSTLEIQRTEQGDSAMYLCASSLNRDGANVLTFGAGSRLTVL.

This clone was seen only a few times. The CDR3 reads CASSIGLAAFRGSYNEQFF. The CDR3 coding sequence is TGTGCCAGCAGCATCGGACTAGCGGCGTTTCGGGGCTCCTACAATGAGCAGTTCTTC. V gene TRBV9 combines with J gene TRBJ2-1; the match to TRBD2 covers 10 bases. V shed 4 bases and J 0 bases; nucleotides not matched to a gene: 13. The CDR3 is 19 amino acids. The germline gives CDR1 SGDLS, CDR2 YYNGEE.

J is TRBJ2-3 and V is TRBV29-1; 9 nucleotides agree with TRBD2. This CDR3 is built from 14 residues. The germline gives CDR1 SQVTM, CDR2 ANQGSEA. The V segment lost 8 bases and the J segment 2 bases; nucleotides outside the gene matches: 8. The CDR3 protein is CSHHSGRVTDTQYF. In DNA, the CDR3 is TGCAGCCACCATAGCGGGAGAGTCACAGATACGCAGTATTTT.